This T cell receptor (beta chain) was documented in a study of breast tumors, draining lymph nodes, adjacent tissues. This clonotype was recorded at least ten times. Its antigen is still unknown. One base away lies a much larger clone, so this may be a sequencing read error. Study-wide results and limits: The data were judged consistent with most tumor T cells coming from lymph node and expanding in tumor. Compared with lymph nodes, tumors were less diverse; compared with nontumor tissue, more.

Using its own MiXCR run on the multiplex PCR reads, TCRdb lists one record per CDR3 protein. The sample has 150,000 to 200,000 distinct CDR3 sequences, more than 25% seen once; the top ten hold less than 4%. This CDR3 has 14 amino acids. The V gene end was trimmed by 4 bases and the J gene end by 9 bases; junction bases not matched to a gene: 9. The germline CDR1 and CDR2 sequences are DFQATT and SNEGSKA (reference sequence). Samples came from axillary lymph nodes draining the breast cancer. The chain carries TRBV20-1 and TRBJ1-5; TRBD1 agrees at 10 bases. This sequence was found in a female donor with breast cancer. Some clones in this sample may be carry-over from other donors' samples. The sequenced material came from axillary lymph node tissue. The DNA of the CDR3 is TGCAGTGCTACGGGACAGGGGAAGGGCCCGCCCCAGCATTTT. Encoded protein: CSATGQGKGPPQHF.